A single sample is the source of the 9 T cell receptor beta chains below, sequenced in a study of T cells expressing NK-cell markers. TCRdb re-called the 5' RACE reads; every CDR3 protein appears as one record, without DNA. The table counts 160,000 or so distinct CDR3 sequences; roughly 20% lies in the top ten. Sequencing was done on a sample of blood T cells: a sorted CD56 or NKG2C T cell subset, CD4+ or CD8+ T cells, or bulk PBMC T cells (not recorded which). The receptors originated from a woman between 18 and 70 years old in good health.

V gene TRBV2 combines with J gene TRBJ1-2. Germline CDR1 and CDR2: SNHLY and FYNNEI. This CDR3 is built from 14 residues. The CDR3 here is CASRDRIANYGYTF.

This chain connects TRBV2 to TRBJ2-7; TCRdb's D call of TRBD1 is untestable without DNA. Germline lookup yields CDR1 SNHLY and CDR2 FYNNEI. The CDR3 runs to 13 residues. CDR3 amino acids: CASNKDRTYEQYF.

The rearrangement joins TRBV5-1 to TRBJ1-4; TCRdb lists TRBD1, though no DNA is available to test this call. Germline V gene lookup returns CDR1 SGHRS and CDR2 YFSETQ. The CDR3 has 16 amino acids. This CDR3 is CASSILTGVGDEKLFF.

V usage is TRBV12-3 or TRBV12-4 and J usage is TRBJ1-4. The CDR3 covers 13 residues. The CDR3 spells CASSLSLNEKLFF.

J is TRBJ2-2 and V is TRBV4-1; the D call from TCRdb, TRBD2, cannot be confirmed without DNA. The CDR3 runs 15 residues. Germline V gene lookup returns CDR1 MGHRA and CDR2 YSYEKL. The CDR3: CASSHYGGADGELFF.

The CDR3 protein is CASSYSSGRAETQYF. The rearrangement uses TRBV6-5 and TRBJ2-5; TCRdb selects TRBD2, and the lack of DNA leaves this call unchecked. The CDR3 is 15 amino acids. The germline gives CDR1 MNHEY, CDR2 SVGAGI.

The chain is built from TRBV28 and TRBJ1-6. From germline, CDR1 is MDHEN and CDR2 SYDVKM. CDR3 length: 15 residues. The CDR3 is CASRQESSYNSPLHF. Looking up the rest from reference TRBV28 and TRBJ1-6 gives the full variable domain: DVKVTQSSRYLVKRTGEKVFLECVQDMDHENMFWYRQDPGLGLRLIYFSYDVKMKEKGDIPEGYSVSREKKERFSLILESASTNQTSMYLCASRQESSYNSPLHFGNGTRLTVT.

The chain combines TRBV9 with TRBJ2-3; TCRdb's D call of TRBD1 is untestable without DNA. The CDR3 has 14 amino acids. Germline V gives CDR1 SGDLS, CDR2 YYNGEE. CDR3 region: CASRRSGAADTQYF.

The chain joins TRBV28 to TRBJ1-2. The CDR3 sequence is 13 residues long. CDR1 MDHEN and CDR2 SYDVKM come from the germline V gene. The CDR3: CASSALIEDGYTF.